A selection of T cell receptor beta chains follows, all from one sample in a study of metastatic and nonmetastatic thyroid tumors. From the PCR reads, TCRdb re-called clones with MiXCR. The repertoire holds tens of thousands of clones, with about 3.8% as singletons. The sample comprised blood. These receptors were taken from a female donor with papillary thyroid cancer or a benign thyroid nodule (not recorded which). Some clones in this sample may be carry-over from other donors' samples. Each CDR3 is given with its conserved first and last residue. Each record gives: D gene, J gene, clone size, V gene, CDR3 DNA, CDR3 protein. D genes are given only for firm matches. Some rows mark clone size as missing; the rest say once, few, many or name a class of expanded clone.

>NA|TRBJ1-2|many|TRBV18
TGTGCCAGCTCACCGGGGGAGGGCTACACCTTC
CASSPGEGYTF
>TRBD2|TRBJ2-2|many|TRBV24-1
TGTGCCACCAGTGACCCCGTAGCGGGAGCGAACACCGGGGAGCTGTTTTTT
CATSDPVAGANTGELFF
>NA|TRBJ2-7|many|TRBV7-9
TGTGCCAGCAGCTTACTCGGAAGCTCCTACGAGCAGTACTTC
CASSLLGSSYEQYF
>NA|TRBJ1-1|many|TRBV19
TGTGCGACCCGATGGGGAGTGAACACTGAAGCTTTCTTT
CATRWGVNTEAFF
>TRBD2|TRBJ2-3|many|TRBV4-2
TGTGCCAGCAGCCGAGGACTAGCTCGGACAGATACGCAGTATTTT
CASSRGLARTDTQYF
>NA|TRBJ2-3|many|TRBV27
TGTGCCAGCAATAGGAGTCCAGGGGGGATCACAGATACGCAGTATTTT
CASNRSPGGITDTQYF
>NA|TRBJ1-2|many|TRBV28
TGTGCCAGCAGCGCCCTTGGGGTCCAGGGCGGTTATGGCTACACCTTC
CASSALGVQGGYGYTF
>TRBD2|TRBJ2-2|many|TRBV7-9
TGTGCCAGCAGCTCCCCGAGCGGGAGGGCGATGGGCGGGGAGCTGTTTTTT
CASSSPSGRAMGGELFF
>TRBD2|TRBJ2-2|many|TRBV20-1
TGCAGTGCTAGACGGACTAGCCCGAACACCGGGGAGCTGTTTTTT
CSARRTSPNTGELFF
>TRBD1|TRBJ2-5|many|TRBV7-8
TGTGCCAGCACCTACACAGGGGGTTCTCGGGAGACCCAGTACTTC
CASTYTGGSRETQYF
>TRBD1|TRBJ2-5|many|TRBV4-1
TGCGCCAGCAGCCAAGTACTGTTCACAGGGGGCGGGGAGACCCAGTACTTC
CASSQVLFTGGGETQYF
>TRBD2|TRBJ2-3|few|TRBV2
TGTGCCAGCCGAAGACTAGCGGGGGGTGGAGATACGCAGTATTTT
CASRRLAGGGDTQYF
>TRBD2|TRBJ2-5|NA|TRBV7-6
TGTGCCAGTAGTTCCGGACTAGCGGGAGCAGTAGGGTTCGAGACCCAGTACTTC
CASSSGLAGAVGFETQYF
>TRBD1|TRBJ2-7|many|TRBV20-1
TGCAGTGCCCTTAGGACAGGGGGCGCCGGAAACGAGCAGTACTTC
CSALRTGGAGNEQYF
>NA|TRBJ2-2|many|TRBV5-1
TGCGCCAGCACTCCGGGACACCAGACCGGGGAGCTGTTTTTT
CASTPGHQTGELFF
>NA|TRBJ1-2|many|TRBV20-1
TGCAGTGCTAGAGTCAGGACATTCGGCTACACCTTC
CSARVRTFGYTF
>NA|TRBJ1-5|few|TRBV20-1
TGCAGTGCTAGAGACACAGGGTCCCCTCGGGCGCCCCAGCATTTT
CSARDTGSPRAPQHF
>NA|TRBJ1-2|many|TRBV28
TGTGCCAGCACCAAAGGGGGGACTAACTATGGCTACACCTTC
CASTKGGTNYGYTF
>TRBD1|TRBJ1-2|NA|TRBV28
TGTGCCAGCAGTTTATGGGCAGGGGGCATGGATGGCTACACCTTC
CASSLWAGGMDGYTF
>TRBD1|TRBJ2-7|many|TRBV9
TGTGCCAGCAGCGCAGAAGACAGGGGCGAGCAGTACTTC
CASSAEDRGEQYF
>TRBD2|TRBJ2-1|many|TRBV6-6
TGTGCCAGCAGTTACTCTTCTAGCGGGAGTTACAATGAGCAGTTCTTC
CASSYSSSGSYNEQFF
>TRBD2|TRBJ2-1|many|TRBV7-6
TGTGCCAGCAGCCAAACTAGCGGGTACTACAATGAGCAGTTCTTC
CASSQTSGYYNEQFF
>NA|TRBJ2-1|NA|TRBV12-3/TRBV12-4
TGTGCCAGCAGTTTAGGGGGTAGCAACAATGAGCAGTTCTTC
CASSLGGSNNEQFF
>TRBD2|TRBJ2-3|many|TRBV7-9
TGTGCCAGCACCCCAACTAGCGGAATCACAGATACGCAGTATTTT
CASTPTSGITDTQYF
>NA|TRBJ2-3|many|TRBV4-2
TGTGCCAGCAGCCAAGATGTAGCAGATACGCAGTATTTT
CASSQDVADTQYF
>TRBD1|TRBJ1-2|few|TRBV12-3/TRBV12-4
TGCGCCAGCACAGGACAGGTCGGCTATGGCTACACCTTC
CASTGQVGYGYTF
>TRBD1|TRBJ2-2|few|TRBV7-7
TGTGCTAGCAGCTTAGCCGGGACAGGGGTCACCGGGGAGCTGTTTTTT
CASSLAGTGVTGELFF
>NA|TRBJ1-5|few|TRBV3-1
TGTGCCAGCAGTCACTCGGGACGGAATCAGCCCCAGCATTTT
CASSHSGRNQPQHF
>TRBD2|TRBJ2-1|many|TRBV24-1
TGTGCCACGGACCAGGCTAGCGGCAGCAATGAGCAGTTCTTC
CATDQASGSNEQFF
>NA|TRBJ1-2|NA|TRBV19
TGTGCCAGTAGACATCTAGGAGCAAATGGCTACACCTTC
CASRHLGANGYTF
>NA|TRBJ2-3|many|TRBV29-1
TGCAGCGTCGTAGAAGGCACAGATACGCAGTATTTT
CSVVEGTDTQYF
>TRBD2|TRBJ2-1|few|TRBV6-2/TRBV6-3
TGTGCCAGCAGTTACTTTAGCGGGAGCAGCCACAATGAAAAGTTCTTC
CASSYFSGSSHNEKFF
>NA|TRBJ1-1|many|TRBV14
TGTGCCAGCAGCCAGGCATGGGGGAGGGGGACTGAAGCTTTCTTT
CASSQAWGRGTEAFF
>NA|TRBJ2-1|many|TRBV24-1
TGTGCCACCAATCCGACCCCCCTCCGGACGCTGTTCTTC
CATNPTPLRTLFF
>NA|TRBJ2-7|many|TRBV24-1
TGTGCCACCAGTGCGGGGTACCCCCTCTACGAGCAGTACTTC
CATSAGYPLYEQYF
>NA|TRBJ2-7|many|TRBV9
TGTGCCAGCAGCGCCGCGGTTCGGCGGATAAGCTCCTACGAGCAGTACTTC
CASSAAVRRISSYEQYF
>NA|TRBJ2-3|many|TRBV4-1
TGCGCCAGCAGCCGCAGAAAGGGGGAAGATACGCAGTATTTT
CASSRRKGEDTQYF
>TRBD2|TRBJ2-1|many|TRBV15
TGTGCCACCAGCAGAGAACAAAGCGGGAGGGCCTACAATGAGCAGTTCTTC
CATSREQSGRAYNEQFF
>NA|TRBJ2-2|many|TRBV7-7
TGTGCTAGCAGTCTACAGGGTCCTTACACCGGGGAGCTGTTTTTT
CASSLQGPYTGELFF
>NA|TRBJ2-1|many|TRBV19
TGTGCCAGTAGTACCAGAGACAGCCCCTCCTACAATGAGCAGTTCTTC
CASSTRDSPSYNEQFF
>TRBD1|TRBJ2-7|NA|TRBV6-1
TGTGCCAGCAGTAAAGACAGGGTCGGGGACTACGAGCAGTACTTC
CASSKDRVGDYEQYF
>NA|TRBJ1-5|few|TRBV27
TGTGTCAGCAGCTCGTCAGGGGGCAATCAGCCCCAGCATTTT
CVSSSSGGNQPQHF
>TRBD2|TRBJ2-7|NA|TRBV11-2
TGTGTCAGCAGCTTTACTAGCGTGAGTGCGAGCTCCTACGAGCAGTACTTC
CVSSFTSVSASSYEQYF
>NA|TRBJ1-5|many|TRBV24-1
TGTGCCACCAGTGGCACACCGGGACGGATTCTAAATAGCAATCAGCCCCAGCATTTT
CATSGTPGRILNSNQPQHF
>NA|TRBJ2-7|many|TRBV11-2
TGTGCCAGCAGTCACTCCTCCATAGGAGAGCAGTACTTC
CASSHSSIGEQYF
>TRBD1|TRBJ2-5|many|TRBV6-1
TGTGCCAGCAGCCAAACAGGGGTAGGAGTAGAGACCCAGTACTTC
CASSQTGVGVETQYF
>NA|TRBJ1-3|many|TRBV4-1
TGCGCCAGCAGCCAAGACTACGGGGCGTTCTCTGGAAACACCATATATTTT
CASSQDYGAFSGNTIYF
>TRBD1|TRBJ2-6|NA|TRBV7-9
TGTGCCAGCAGCCAGAACAGGGGTTCCTCTTGTGCCAACGTCCTGACTTTC
CASSQNRGSSCANVLTF
>TRBD1|TRBJ1-6|many|TRBV20-1
TGCAGTGCCCACGGACAGGGAGGGATGAATTCACCCCTCCACTTT
CSAHGQGGMNSPLHF
>NA|TRBJ1-2|few|TRBV10-3
TGTGCCATCAGTGGTAAGGACGGGCAGGATGGCTACACCTTC
CAISGKDGQDGYTF
>TRBD2|TRBJ2-7|few|TRBV5-1
TGCGCCAGCATCTTTTCTAGCGGGTTCTACGAGCAGTACTTC
CASIFSSGFYEQYF
>NA|TRBJ2-1|many|TRBV12-3/TRBV12-4
TGTGCCAGCACCCGCCTCTCTGGGGACAATGAGCAGTTCTTC
CASTRLSGDNEQFF
>TRBD2|TRBJ2-7|many|TRBV6-5
TGTGCCAGCAGTTACTCGCAGAGATCCCGTCTAGCGGGGTCCTCCTACGAGCAGTACTTC
CASSYSQRSRLAGSSYEQYF
>NA|TRBJ1-1|NA|TRBV27
TGTGCCAGCAGTGCCCAGGGAGGGAGGACTGAAGCTTTCTTT
CASSAQGGRTEAFF
>NA|TRBJ1-3|many|TRBV2
TGTGCCAGCAGTGCGAACCTTATTTCTGGAAACACCATATATTTT
CASSANLISGNTIYF
>TRBD1|TRBJ1-4|NA|TRBV7-9
TGTGCCAGCAACCCGGGGAGTGTGGCAGGGGGTTCTAATGAAAAACTGTTTTTT
CASNPGSVAGGSNEKLFF